This record covers a single TCR beta chain. Its antigen is as yet unknown. These data are taken from a study of cytomegalovirus exposure and HLA in healthy donors. The germline CDR1 and CDR2 sequences are SEHNR and FQNEAQ (reference sequence). This CDR3 comprises 16 residues. V lost 5 bases, J lost 5 bases, and 10 bases stayed unmatched. This PCR relied on a set of 60 Vbeta primers and 13 Jbeta primers. The data were produced by immunoSEQ multiplex PCR, yet TCRdb's version contains in-frame clones alone and is incomplete. The profile shows about 190,000 clones, approximately 88% of them singletons. Study findings and constraints: Generally TCR sequences proved uncommon, though certain public TCRs appeared in numerous donors. The investigators catalogued 164 TCR beta chains as cytomegalovirus-associated. Later analysis indicated greater clonal expansion among HLA-associated TCR beta chains than among equally common other chains. In vitro experiments confirmed that a few CMV-associated chains were specific for CMV antigens.

The chain joins TRBV7-9 to TRBJ2-3; 10 nucleotides agree with TRBD2. This TCR came from a woman between 50 and 59 years old in good health and CMV-seropositive. Sequencing input: PBMCs. As DNA, the CDR3 is TGTGCCAGCAGCCCCCTCCTAGCGGGGGTGGGAGATACGCAGTATTTT. Protein product: CASSPLLAGVGDTQYF.